The sequence of this TCR beta chain was determined in a study of blood T cell repertoires in COVID-19. Allocation to cohorts depended on clinical history reported by the participants. Clones were sequenced by immunoSEQ multiplex PCR, and TCRdb holds only the in-frame ones, with some missing. The data contain roughly 220,000 clones, about 86% of them singletons. The germline V and J ends were trimmed by 1 base and 0 bases, with 7 bases remaining between them. CDR3 length: 15 residues. CDR1 MDHEN and CDR2 SYDVKM come from the germline V gene. This sequence joins TRBV28 and TRBJ1-3; D is unclear. The source material was PBMCs or T cells enriched from blood (not recorded which). This receptor was identified in a woman in her forties or fifties with acute COVID-19. The CDR3 nucleotides are TGTGCCAGCAGTTTATCCCCGTTCTCTGGAAACACCATATATTTT. Amino acid sequence: CASSLSPFSGNTIYF.